This T cell receptor (beta chain) comes out of a study of CD8 T cells in ankylosing spondylitis. General study points: Significantly higher representation of disease-linked clones was reported for matched ankylosing spondylitis synovial fluid.

This clonotype was found many times. Antigen unknown. Germline loops: CDR1 SGDLS, CDR2 YYNGEE. V lost 4 bases, J lost 0 bases, and 13 bases lay in between. CDR3 size: 15 residues. For TCR beta, libraries came from quantitative 5'-RACE with molecular barcodes. TCRdb passed the 5' RACE reads through MiXCR, listing each CDR3 protein once. Among 200,000 to 300,000 distinct CDR3 sequences listed, 8% to 10% were seen once. The source material was blood, either unsorted or a sorted T cell fraction (not recorded which). This receptor was obtained from a female donor with ankylosing spondylitis or in good health (not recorded which). The gene calls are TRBV9 and TRBJ1-1; D perhaps matches TRBD1 (6 bases). CDR3 DNA: TGTGCCAGCAGCTCAACAGGGACCCTGAACACTGAAGCTTTCTTT. This gives the protein CASSSTGTLNTEAFF. The variable domain in full, completed from reference TRBV9 and TRBJ1-1, reads DSGVTQTPKHLITATGQRVTLRCSPRSGDLSVYWYQQSLDQGLQFLIQYYNGEERAKGNILERFSAQQFPDLHSELNLSSLELGDSALYFCASSSTGTLNTEAFFGQGTRLTVV.